Reported below is one T cell receptor (beta chain). The junction had 11 bases not matched to a gene; V was cut back by 8 bases and J by 7 bases. The length of the CDR3 is 13 residues. Germline V lookup: CDR1 MDHEN, CDR2 SYDVKM. Time point meaning: patch test 1, 2 weeks after DPC sensitization. Treatment: therapeutic diphenylcyclopropenone sensitization with weekly scalp DPC. The data were taken from a study of human T cells and chemical hapten exposure. One entry per CDR3 protein results from TCRdb running MiXCR on the RACE reads. Of around 380,000 distinct CDR3 sequences in the sample, roughly 4.8% were seen once.

The material was whole blood, obtained in connection with sensitization to the hapten diphenylcyclopropenone (DPC). The J gene is TRBJ2-7, the V gene TRBV28; 7 bases match TRBD2. This clonotype originated in a woman in her forties or fifties with alopecia areata. Some clones in this sample may be carry-over from other donors' samples. The CDR3 coding sequence is TGTGCCAGCTTGGGGGGGAATCCTCTGGAGCAGTACTTC. This translates into CASLGGNPLEQYF.